This T cell receptor beta chain was captured in a study of T cell changes during pregnancy in multiple sclerosis. Assay used: immunoSEQ multiplex PCR; TCRdb lists only in-frame clones, some missing. The table lists over 70,000 clones, approximately 90% of them singletons. In its sample, this clone was seen once. This CDR3 comprises 14 residues. V lost 3 bases and J lost 0, with 9 bases in between. The germline V gene encodes CDR1 MDHEN and CDR2 SYDVKM. The sequence derives from a female donor in good health, enrolled as a control in a pregnancy study. This specimen was peripheral blood, taken in the first trimester of pregnancy. The genes are TRBV28 and TRBJ2-7; maybe TRBD2 (6 bases). CDR3 sequence reads: CASSFRGYSYEQYF. In DNA form, the CDR3 reads TGTGCCAGCAGTTTCCGGGGGTACTCCTACGAGCAGTACTTC.